What follows is one TCR beta chain and its context. Its antigen is not identified. The germline gives CDR1 ENHRY, CDR2 SYGVKD. V gave up 8 bases and J gave up 1 base, with 6 bases separating them. This CDR3 has 12 amino acids. This sample is part of a study of cytomegalovirus exposure and HLA in healthy donors. Study summary: When over 300 donors were genotyped, roughly 82% of them were found to fall in the Caucasian-associated ancestry cluster. Findings and limits, study-wide: Indistinguishable V segments such as TRBV6-2 and TRBV6-3 were excluded. Several top significant clusters appeared, in a later analysis, to be linked to common viral pathogens. Most CMV-associated TCR beta chains appeared HLA-restricted in a later analysis.

The PCR used 60 Vbeta and 13 Jbeta primers. Some clones are missing from TCRdb's copy, which holds only in-frame ones; the method was immunoSEQ multiplex PCR. The table has more than 150,000 clones, roughly 77% seen once. This chain joins TRBV10-3 and TRBJ1-3; unclear D gene. The sample comprised PBMCs. The receptor's source is a woman aged 25 to 39 in good health and CMV-seropositive. Here the CDR3 reads CAIRVSGNTIYF. Written as DNA, the CDR3 is TGTGCCATCCGGGTGTCTGGAAACACCATATATTTT.